What follows describes a single TCR beta chain. The data originate from a study of blood T cell repertoires in COVID-19. As processed by the authors: The assay estimated nucleated cells by amplifying reference gene primers. Sequencing was performed with immunoSEQ multiplex PCR; in TCRdb, only in-frame clones are kept and a portion is missing. V and J calls and clone size come straight from that table; D and trimming were deduced from the DNA. The sample includes under 50,000 clones, around 80% of them seen just once. The germline V and J ends were trimmed by 4 bases and 3 bases, with 11 bases remaining between them. Germline values: CDR1 SGHDT, CDR2 YYEEEE. The CDR3 is 13 residues long.

Sequencing used peripheral blood. This TCR came from a man at least 80 years old with active or convalescent COVID-19. The V gene is TRBV5-6, the J gene TRBJ2-7, with a possible D match to TRBD2 (5 bases). In DNA form, the CDR3 reads TGTGCCAGCAGCCCGGACGGGAACTACGAGCAGTACTTC. Amino acid sequence: CASSPDGNYEQYF. Full variable domain (rest looked up from reference TRBV5-6 and TRBJ2-7): DAGVTQSPTHLIKTRGQQVTLRCSPKSGHDTVSWYQQALGQGPQFIFQYYEEEERQRGNFPDRFSGHQFPNYSSELNVNALLLGDSALYLCASSPDGNYEQYFGPGTRLTVT.